This T cell receptor beta chain was retrieved from a study of blood T cell repertoires in COVID-19. Study in general: Collection of acute and convalescent COVID-19 samples took place in the United States, Italy and Spain. T cells, B-cell-depleted T cells, or PBMCs provided the cDNA or gDNA that served as material.

Data came from immunoSEQ multiplex PCR; TCRdb stores just in-frame clones and leaves some out. Among 250,000 to 350,000 clones listed, roughly 90% were seen once. CDR3 length: 18 amino acids. Germline values: CDR1 SGHKS, CDR2 YYEKEE (reference sequence). V lost 2 bases to trimming and J lost 0 bases; unmatched junction nucleotides: 9. Individuals aged about 18 to 90 years were recruited from fewer than 25 US areas. This clone occurred once. The sample consisted of PBMCs or T cells enriched from blood (not recorded which). This receptor was obtained from a young woman who had recovered from COVID-19. The V and J genes are TRBV5-5 and TRBJ2-2; 8 positions agree with TRBD2. CDR3 sequence: CASSLTSGALANTGELFF. Here the CDR3 DNA reads TGTGCCAGCAGCTTAACTAGCGGAGCTCTTGCGAACACCGGGGAGCTGTTTTTT. Looking up the rest from reference TRBV5-5 and TRBJ2-2 gives the full variable domain: DAGVTQSPTHLIKTRGQQVTLRCSPISGHKSVSWYQQVLGQGPQFIFQYYEKEERGRGNFPDRFSARQFPNYSSELNVNALLLGDSALYLCASSLTSGALANTGELFFGEGSRLTVL.